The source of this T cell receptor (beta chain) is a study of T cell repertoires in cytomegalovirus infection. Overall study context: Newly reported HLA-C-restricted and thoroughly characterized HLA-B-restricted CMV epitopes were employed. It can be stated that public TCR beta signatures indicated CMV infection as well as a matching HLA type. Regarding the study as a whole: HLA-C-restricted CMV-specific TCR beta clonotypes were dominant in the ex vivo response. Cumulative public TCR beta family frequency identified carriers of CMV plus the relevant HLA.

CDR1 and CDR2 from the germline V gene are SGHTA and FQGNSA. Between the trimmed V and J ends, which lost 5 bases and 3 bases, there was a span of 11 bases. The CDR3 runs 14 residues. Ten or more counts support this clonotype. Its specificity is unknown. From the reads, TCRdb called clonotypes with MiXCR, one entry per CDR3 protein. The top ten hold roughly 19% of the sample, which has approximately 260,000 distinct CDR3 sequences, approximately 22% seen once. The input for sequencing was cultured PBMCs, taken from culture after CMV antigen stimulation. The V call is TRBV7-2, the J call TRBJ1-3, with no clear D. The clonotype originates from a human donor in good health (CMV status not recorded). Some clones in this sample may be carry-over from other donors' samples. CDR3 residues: CASSQSANGNTIYF. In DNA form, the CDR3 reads TGTGCCAGCAGCCAGTCAGCTAATGGAAACACCATATATTTT.